The 20 T cell receptor beta chains reported below all come from one sample, sequenced in a study of blood T cell repertoires in COVID-19. The repertoire was sequenced with immunoSEQ multiplex PCR; TCRdb's copy has only in-frame clones and lacks some. Among around 46,000 clones listed, 70% to 90% were seen once. The sample was peripheral blood. The receptors here all came from an elderly woman with COVID-19, enrolled during active disease.

The rearrangement joins TRBV2 to TRBJ1-2; no clear D. Germline V gene sequence: CDR1 SNHLY, CDR2 FYNNEI. This CDR3 is 15 amino acids long. Between the trimmed V and J ends, which lost 5 bases and 7 bases, there was a span of 20 bases. The CDR3 is CASSPDLPAKGGYTF. CDR3 nucleotides: TGTGCCAGCAGTCCGGACTTGCCAGCCAAGGGTGGCTACACCTTC.

The chain links TRBV6-4 to TRBJ2-2; the D is unclear. Germline CDR1 reads MRHNA; CDR2 reads SNTAGT. Trimming removed 3 bases from V and 1 base from J, with 3 bases in between. The CDR3 has 13 amino acids. CDR3 DNA: TGTGCCAGCAGTGATAAGAACACCGGGGAGCTGTTTTTT. Protein: CASSDKNTGELFF.

The chain combines TRBV7-9 with TRBJ2-3, with 15 nucleotides matching TRBD2. This CDR3 comprises 16 residues. The V gene end was trimmed by 4 bases and the J gene end by 6 bases; junction bases not matched to a gene: 5. CDR1 SEHNR and CDR2 FQNEAQ come from the germline V gene (reference sequence). CDR3 nucleotides: TGTGCCAGCAGCTCGGGACTAGCGGGAGGAGGGGATACGCAGTATTTT. The encoded protein is CASSSGLAGGGDTQYF.

The CDR3 nucleotides are TGTGCCAGCAGCCGGGCGACAGGGGACGCTGGAAACACCATATATTTT. This encodes CASSRATGDAGNTIYF. The rearrangement uses TRBV6-2 or TRBV6-3 and TRBJ1-3, with 8 bases aligning to TRBD1. V lost 6 bases to trimming and J lost 2 bases; unmatched junction nucleotides: 9. The CDR3 is 16 amino acids. Germline CDR1 and CDR2: MNHEY and SVGEGT.

This sequence joins TRBV5-1 and TRBJ2-7; D is uncertain. Per the germline V gene, CDR1 is SGHRS and CDR2 is YFSETQ. The germline V and J ends were trimmed by 4 bases and 0 bases, with 14 bases remaining between them. The CDR3 sequence is 15 residues long. The CDR3 coding sequence is TGCGCCAGCAGCCCCAACCGACAAAGCTCCTACGAGCAGTACTTC. It translates to CASSPNRQSSYEQYF.

The V gene is TRBV10-3, the J gene TRBJ2-5; 10 positions match TRBD1. CDR1 and CDR2 from the germline V gene are ENHRY and SYGVKD. V shed 7 bases, J shed 3 bases, and the junction held 5 bases outside the gene matches. The CDR3 loop spans 14 amino acids. In nucleotides, the CDR3 is TGTGCCATCAAAGCGGGGACAGGGGAAGAGACCCAGTACTTC. The encoded protein is CAIKAGTGEETQYF.

The chain is built from TRBV10-3 and TRBJ2-7; TRBD2 matches at 7 bases. CDR1 ENHRY and CDR2 SYGVKD come from the germline V gene. This CDR3 comprises 15 residues. With 6 bases clipped from V and 6 bases from J, the junction kept 14 bases outside the gene matches. The CDR3 DNA follows: TGTGCCATCAGCCCCCTGGGGGGGGGAGAGGGCGAGCAGTACTTC. Translating gives CAISPLGGGEGEQYF.

V usage is TRBV7-8 and J usage is TRBJ1-2; D is possibly TRBD1 (6 bases). The length of the CDR3 is 13 residues. V dropped 3 bases and J dropped 8 bases, with 13 bases sitting between them. Germline CDR1 SGHVS, CDR2 FQNEAQ. The DNA of the CDR3 is TGTGCCAGCAGCTTCGGGGGGCTGCGGGGCTACACCTTC. Its protein product is CASSFGGLRGYTF.

This chain links TRBV6-2 or TRBV6-3 with TRBJ1-1; D is uncertain. V lost 2 bases and J lost 4, with 14 bases in between. The CDR3 runs 15 residues. The germline CDR1 and CDR2 sequences are MNHEY and SVGEGT. CDR3 sequence reads: CASSYQRAKSTEAFF. CDR3 nucleotides: TGTGCCAGCAGTTACCAGAGGGCCAAGTCCACTGAAGCTTTCTTT.

V usage is TRBV25-1 and J usage is TRBJ1-1, with D hard to call. The CDR3 has 13 amino acids. The germline V gene has CDR1 MGHDK and CDR2 SYGVNS. V lost 4 bases to trimming and J lost 0 bases, with 6 bases between them. CDR3 sequence (DNA): TGTGCCAGCAGTGTGGGCATGAACACTGAAGCTTTCTTT. Encoded protein: CASSVGMNTEAFF. Variable domain in full (rest from reference TRBV25-1 and TRBJ1-1): EADIYQTPRYLVIGTGKKITLECSQTMGHDKMYWYQQDPGMELHLIHYSYGVNSTEKGDLSSESTVSRIRTEHFPLTLESARPSHTSQYLCASSVGMNTEAFFGQGTRLTVV.

The table lists this clone with a few counts. The chain's CDR3 is CASSLYRGTEAFF. DNA of the CDR3: TGTGCCAGCAGTTTATACAGGGGGACTGAAGCTTTCTTT. This chain links TRBV27 with TRBJ1-1; 8 positions match TRBD1. CDR1 MNHEY and CDR2 SMNVEV come from the germline V gene (reference sequence). V trimming: 1 base; J trimming: 5 bases; junction bases outside the gene matches: 0. The CDR3 has 13 amino acids.

This sequence joins TRBV7-3 and TRBJ2-7; a weak D match, TRBD1 (6 bases). Germline CDR1 and CDR2: SGHTA and FQGTGA. V shed 0 bases and J shed 5 bases, with 14 bases lying between them. The CDR3 is made up of 15 amino acids. CDR3 nucleotides: TGTGCCAGCAGCTTAACAGGGGGACGCCGGGACGAGCAGTACTTC. Translation gives CASSLTGGRRDEQYF.

This clone has just one count. V and J are TRBV5-4 and TRBJ2-1, with 10 bases aligning to TRBD2. The trim removed 1 base at V and 4 bases at J, leaving 8 bases unmatched. The germline CDR1 and CDR2 sequences are SGHNT and YYREEE (reference sequence). The CDR3 is made up of 17 amino acids. The CDR3 sequence is CASSLPTGTSVYNEQFF. In DNA, the CDR3 is TGTGCCAGCAGCTTGCCTACCGGGACTAGCGTATACAATGAGCAGTTCTTC.

The genes are TRBV29-1 and TRBJ1-2, with 12 nucleotides matching TRBD1. The CDR3 length is 14 residues. V was pared by 7 bases and J by 1 base, with 4 bases of the junction left unmatched. In germline, CDR1 is SQVTM, CDR2 ANQGSEA. As DNA, the CDR3 is TGCAGCGGAGGGACAGGGGGCGGTAACTATGGCTACACCTTC. Its protein is CSGGTGGGNYGYTF.

The chain joins TRBV29-1 to TRBJ2-3, with 8 bases matching TRBD2. Germline values: CDR1 SQVTM, CDR2 ANQGSEA. J gave up 6 bases and V 6 bases, and 11 bases lay outside the gene matches. CDR3 length equals 14 residues. In DNA, the CDR3 is TGCAGCGTCTACGGGGCGGGGGGTGTGGATACGCAGTATTTT. Its protein product is CSVYGAGGVDTQYF.

This clone was recorded only once. The chain uses TRBV6-4 and TRBJ1-2; 7 nucleotides line up with TRBD1. The V and J ends lost 2 bases and 4 bases, in that order; junction bases with no gene match: 1. The CDR3 totals 13 residues. The V gene's germline CDR1 is MRHNA and CDR2 SNTAGT. The CDR3 is CASSDAGGYGYTF. In nucleotides, the CDR3 is TGTGCCAGCAGTGACGCAGGGGGCTATGGCTACACCTTC.

The chain has TRBV29-1 and TRBJ2-7, with TRBD1 identical over 9 bases. J gave up 3 bases and V 1 base, and 13 bases lay outside the gene matches. The CDR3 is 17 residues long. Germline-derived CDR1 and CDR2 are SQVTM and ANQGSEA. The CDR3 region has the DNA TGCAGCGTTGAAGGGGGACAGGGTAGGTCCGGGGACTACGAGCAGTACTTC. The encoded protein is CSVEGGQGRSGDYEQYF.

The chain links TRBV5-1 to TRBJ2-1; 7 bases are a match to TRBD2. V lost 2 bases to trimming and J lost 6 bases; unmatched junction nucleotides: 11. The CDR3 contains 16 residues. The germline V gene encodes CDR1 SGHRS and CDR2 YFSETQ. Here the CDR3 reads CASSFYEGGPGNEQFF. DNA for the CDR3: TGCGCCAGCAGCTTTTACGAGGGAGGGCCGGGCAATGAGCAGTTCTTC. Supplemented by reference TRBV5-1 and TRBJ2-1, the full variable domain reads KAGVTQTPRYLIKTRGQQVTLSCSPISGHRSVSWYQQTPGQGLQFLFEYFSETQRNKGNFPGRFSGRQFSNSRSEMNVSTLELGDSALYLCASSFYEGGPGNEQFFGPGTRLTVL.

The V gene is TRBV28, the J gene TRBJ1-1, with D uncertain. The V end lost 2 bases, the J end lost 9 bases, and 7 bases lay between the germline ends. The CDR3 has 11 amino acids. The germline CDR1 and CDR2 sequences are MDHEN and SYDVKM. The CDR3 region has the DNA TGTGCCAGCAGTTTACCCCAGAAAGCTTTCTTT. This gives the protein CASSLPQKAFF.

The chain employs TRBV12-3 or TRBV12-4 and TRBJ1-2; D is unresolved. This CDR3 is built from 12 residues. V was trimmed by 8 bases and J by 4 bases, leaving 11 bases between them. The CDR3 here is CASQRAVYGYTF. The CDR3 coding sequence is TGTGCCAGCCAGCGGGCAGTCTATGGCTACACCTTC.